The T cell receptor beta chain under discussion was sequenced for a study of blood T cell repertoires in COVID-19. Study as a whole: Material from acute and convalescent COVID-19 was sourced from the United States, Italy and Spain. PBMCs, B-cell-depleted T cells, or T cells provided the cDNA or gDNA that made up the material.

CDR3 size: 16 residues. Germline CDR1 reads SGHDT; CDR2 reads YYEEEE. J lost 6 bases, V lost 0 bases, and 8 bases had no gene match. Authors' processing steps: Scientists estimated how many nucleated cells there were by amplifying reference gene primers. The protocol was immunoSEQ multiplex PCR, while the TCRdb copy is restricted to in-frame clones and leaves out a portion. The V and J calls and clone size come from that table; D and trimming were worked out from the DNA. This table has 110,000 to 150,000 clones, around 89% appearing once. V and J are TRBV5-6 and TRBJ1-5; 8 bases are a match to TRBD1. This receptor was obtained from a man aged 55 to 70 with active or convalescent COVID-19. Sequencing input: peripheral blood. The CDR3 region has the DNA TGTGCCAGCAGCTTGGACAGGGGGAGTGCGGGTCAGCCCCAGCATTTT. Its protein is CASSLDRGSAGQPQHF.